Reported below is one T cell receptor (beta chain). Its cognate antigen is unknown. Specified treatment: around 19 received Ad26.COV2.S at low or high dose, single or two shots; 5 received placebo; per-sample allocation not given. Collection of the samples took place on day 63 after the first injection of vaccine or placebo. The data originate from a study of Ad26.COV2.S vaccination and SARS-CoV-2 variants. Clones were read by immunoSEQ multiplex PCR, and TCRdb kept only the in-frame ones, dropping some. The top ten hold around 2.2% of the sample, which has some 340,000 clones, over 80% seen once. Germline-derived CDR1 and CDR2 are MNHNY and SVGAGI (reference sequence). CDR3 length: 14 residues. The ends were cut back, 6 bases at V and 5 bases at J, with 11 bases in the middle. Overall study findings and caveats: Vaccine recipients and placebo recipients showed similar non-spike TCR breadth.

This specimen was peripheral blood, taken in a trial of Ad26.COV2.S vaccine versus placebo. V is TRBV6-6 and J is TRBJ1-6; D might be TRBD1 (5 bases). The sequence came from a person aged 18-60 years who received the Ad26.COV2.S COVID-19 vaccine or a placebo. The CDR3: CASSRRENNSPLHF. As DNA, the CDR3 is TGTGCCAGCAGCCGCAGGGAGAATAATTCACCCCTCCACTTT.